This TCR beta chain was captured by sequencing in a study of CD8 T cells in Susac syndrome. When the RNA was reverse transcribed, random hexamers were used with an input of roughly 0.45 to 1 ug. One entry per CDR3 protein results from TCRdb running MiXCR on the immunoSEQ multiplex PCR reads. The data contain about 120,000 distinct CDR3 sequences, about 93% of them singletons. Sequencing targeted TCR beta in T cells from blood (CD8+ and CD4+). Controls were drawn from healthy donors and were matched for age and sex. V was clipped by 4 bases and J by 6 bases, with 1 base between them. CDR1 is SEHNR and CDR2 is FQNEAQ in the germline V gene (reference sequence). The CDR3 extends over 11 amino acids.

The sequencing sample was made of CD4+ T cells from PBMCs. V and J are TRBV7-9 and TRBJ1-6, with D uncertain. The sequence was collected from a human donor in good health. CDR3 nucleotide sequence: TGTGCCAGCAGCTCTAATTCACCCCTCCACTTT. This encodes CASSSNSPLHF.